This entry lists 19 T cell receptor beta chains sequenced from one sample in a study of T cell responses to AZD1222 COVID-19 vaccine. Only in-frame clones appear in the TCRdb table, and some are missing; sequencing was by immunoSEQ multiplex PCR. Of about 150,000 clones listed, more than 90% are singletons. This specimen consisted of peripheral blood, obtained on day 0 of AZD1222 vaccination. These receptors were collected from an adult in good health.

About this clone itself: The same CDR3 can be traced to other DNA sequences in this sample. The chain links TRBV28 to TRBJ1-4; D not resolved. The V and J ends lost 6 bases and 4 bases respectively, with 6 bases between them. Germline V CDR1 and CDR2: MDHEN, SYDVKM. The CDR3 has 12 residues. CDR3 coding DNA: TGTGCCAGCAGCCTTTATAATGAAAAACTGTTTTTT. Translated: CASSLYNEKLFF. Variable domain in full (rest from reference TRBV28 and TRBJ1-4): DVKVTQSSRYLVKRTGEKVFLECVQDMDHENMFWYRQDPGLGLRLIYFSYDVKMKEKGDIPEGYSVSREKKERFSLILESASTNQTSMYLCASSLYNEKLFFGSGTQLSVL.

This clone showed up just once. This rearrangement joins TRBV19 to TRBJ1-6; TRBD1 agrees at 11 bases. Trimming at V came to 7 bases and at J to 8 bases, leaving 10 bases not matched to a gene. CDR1 is LNHDA, CDR2 SQIVND, per germline (reference sequence). This CDR3 spans 16 amino acids. CDR3 loop: CASIMDRGRSDSPLHF. The CDR3 DNA reads as TGTGCCAGTATCATGGACAGGGGGCGATCCGATTCACCCCTCCACTTT.

The chain is built from TRBV10-3 and TRBJ2-1, with D possibly being TRBD2 (6 bases). Per germline, CDR1 ENHRY and CDR2 SYGVKD. The CDR3 extends over 15 amino acids. The V end was cut by 0 bases, the J end by 3 bases, with 9 bases between. The CDR3 DNA follows: TGTGCCATCAGTGAGTCGGGCGGGGACTACAATGAGCAGTTCTTC. As protein: CAISESGGDYNEQFF.

The rearrangement joins TRBV24-1 to TRBJ2-3; 7 bases agree with TRBD2. Unmatched junction bases numbered 3, after V lost 3 bases and J lost 1 base. CDR1 and CDR2 (germline): KGHDR, SFDVKD. The CDR3 has 15 amino acids. CDR3 sequence (DNA): TGTGCCACCAGTGATCCAAGCGGGGGCACAGATACGCAGTATTTT. Protein product: CATSDPSGGTDTQYF.

This chain uses TRBV7-9 with TRBJ2-2; D is ambiguous. Germline V CDR1 and CDR2: SEHNR, FQNEAQ (reference sequence). With 0 bases removed from V and 6 bases from J, the gap between germline ends came to 8 bases. The CDR3 spans 14 residues. The CDR3 here is CASSLAGISGELFF. CDR3 in DNA: TGTGCCAGCAGCTTAGCAGGGATCTCCGGGGAGCTGTTTTTT.

In this sample, this clone turned up a few times. The rearrangement links TRBV29-1 to TRBJ1-1; TRBD1 agrees at 10 bases. Germline CDR1 is SQVTM and CDR2 is ANQGSEA. There are 14 residues in the CDR3. The J segment lost 5 bases and the V segment lost 3 bases, leaving 6 bases of the junction unmatched. CDR3 loop: CSVDAGQGRTEAFF. The CDR3 DNA is TGCAGCGTTGACGCGGGACAGGGGCGGACTGAAGCTTTCTTT.

The chain employs TRBV9 and TRBJ1-6, with D uncertain. The germline V gene encodes CDR1 SGDLS and CDR2 YYNGEE. Trimming stripped 2 bases from V and 6 bases from J, with 6 bases between. The CDR3 totals 13 residues. In nucleotides, the CDR3 is TGTGCCAGCAGCGTTTCAGCTAATTCACCCCTCCACTTT. This sequence encodes CASSVSANSPLHF.

The chain links TRBV18 to TRBJ2-7; D possibly uses TRBD1 or TRBD2 (5 bases each). Germline assignment: CDR1 KGHSH and CDR2 LQKENI. The CDR3 covers 14 residues. V was pared by 5 bases and J by 1 base, with 12 bases between. The CDR3 DNA reads as TGTGCCAGCTCATCGGGACGGACTTCCTACGAGCAGTACTTC. Its protein is CASSSGRTSYEQYF.

This chain links TRBV11-2 with TRBJ1-6; tentative D call: TRBD1 (6 bases). The CDR3 covers 15 residues. Germline CDR1 and CDR2: SGHAT and FQNNGV. V gave up 5 bases and J gave up 7 bases, with 15 bases separating them. The chain's CDR3 is CASSRTRGANSPLHF. CDR3 sequence (DNA): TGTGCCAGCAGCCGAACGCGGGGGGCGAATTCACCCCTCCACTTT.

The chain employs TRBV6-5 and TRBJ1-1, with a weak D call TRBD1 (5 bases). Trimming removed 6 bases from V and 2 bases from J, with 16 bases in between. The CDR3 sequence is 15 residues long. Germline CDR1 and CDR2: MNHEY and SVGAGI. This chain's CDR3 is CASRPRGGRNTEAFF. The CDR3 nucleotides read TGTGCCAGCAGGCCTAGGGGAGGGAGAAACACTGAAGCTTTCTTT.

The V call is TRBV18, the J call TRBJ2-7; 7 bases are shared with TRBD1. V trimming: 5 bases; J trimming: 2 bases; junction bases outside the gene matches: 6. The germline V gene has CDR1 KGHSH and CDR2 LQKENI. This CDR3 comprises 14 residues. In nucleotides, the CDR3 is TGTGCCAGCTCATCGACCGGGACAGCCTACGAGCAGTACTTC. This encodes CASSSTGTAYEQYF. The entire variable domain, with the rest obtained from reference TRBV18 and TRBJ2-7, is as follows: NAGVMQNPRHLVRRRGQEARLRCSPMKGHSHVYWYRQLPEEGLKFMVYLQKENIIDESGMPKERFSAEFPKEGPSILRIQQVVRGDSAAYFCASSSTGTAYEQYFGPGTRLTVT.

The rearrangement joins TRBV5-1 to TRBJ1-3; D call uncertain. Germline V lookup: CDR1 SGHRS, CDR2 YFSETQ. Trimming shortened V by 3 bases and J by 0 bases, and 10 bases separated the two germline ends. The CDR3 is 15 amino acids. The CDR3 sequence is CASSSTAYSGNTIYF. The CDR3 DNA reads as TGCGCCAGCAGCTCTACGGCTTACTCTGGAAACACCATATATTTT. The full variable domain, its missing parts supplied by reference TRBV5-1 and TRBJ1-3, is KAGVTQTPRYLIKTRGQQVTLSCSPISGHRSVSWYQQTPGQGLQFLFEYFSETQRNKGNFPGRFSGRQFSNSRSEMNVSTLELGDSALYLCASSSTAYSGNTIYFGEGSWLTVV.

The chain recombines TRBV30 with TRBJ2-3, with D tentatively TRBD2 (5 bases). The ends were cut back, 7 bases at V and 5 bases at J, with 16 bases in the middle. Germline CDR1 reads GTSNPN; CDR2 reads SVGIG (reference sequence). The CDR3 is 13 amino acids. CDR3 in amino acids: CAYTVRAGDTQYF. Here the CDR3 DNA reads TGTGCCTACACGGTGAGGGCGGGAGATACGCAGTATTTT.

The chain couples TRBV7-2 to TRBJ2-5; possible D gene TRBD2, 7 bases. This CDR3 is built from 14 residues. The germline V and J ends were trimmed by 3 bases and 4 bases, with 12 bases remaining between them. Germline values: CDR1 SGHTA, CDR2 FQGNSA. The CDR3 spells CASSFAGASETQYF. DNA for the CDR3: TGTGCCAGCAGCTTTGCGGGGGCATCAGAGACCCAGTACTTC.

The genes are TRBV6-6 and TRBJ2-1; 13 bases agree with TRBD2. V trimming: 6 bases; J trimming: 7 bases; junction bases outside the gene matches: 6. CDR1 MNHNY and CDR2 SVGAGI come from the germline V gene (reference sequence). This CDR3 is 15 amino acids long. The CDR3 is CASSPLAGGPNEQFF. CDR3 in DNA: TGTGCCAGCAGCCCACTAGCGGGAGGGCCAAATGAGCAGTTCTTC.

V is TRBV9 and J is TRBJ2-1; possibly TRBD1 for D (5 bases). Trimming pared 4 bases from V and 0 bases from J, leaving 14 bases between. CDR3 size: 16 residues. Germline V lookup: CDR1 SGDLS, CDR2 YYNGEE. DNA for the CDR3: TGTGCCAGCAGCTACCTACAGGCATCCTCCTACAATGAGCAGTTCTTC. Protein sequence: CASSYLQASSYNEQFF.

The V and J genes are TRBV5-4 and TRBJ1-1, with 7 bases lining up with TRBD1. The CDR3 runs to 15 residues. J was trimmed by 1 base and V by 5 bases; bases with no gene match: 8. Germline-derived CDR1 and CDR2 are SGHNT and YYREEE (reference sequence). The CDR3 here is CASRPGGVKNTEAFF. The CDR3 DNA sequence: TGTGCCAGCAGGCCAGGGGGAGTTAAGAACACTGAAGCTTTCTTT.

The chain is built from TRBV30 and TRBJ1-5; a possible D gene is TRBD1 (5 bases). The CDR3 loop spans 13 amino acids. CDR1 and CDR2 from the germline V gene are GTSNPN and SVGIG (reference sequence). V dropped 7 bases and J dropped 0 bases, with 10 bases sitting between them. The CDR3 sequence: CASREDSNQPQHF. The CDR3 bases are TGTGCCTCCAGGGAAGATAGCAATCAGCCCCAGCATTTT.

This rearrangement joins TRBV29-1 to TRBJ2-7, with D perhaps TRBD2 (5 bases). Trimming stripped 4 bases from V and 4 bases from J, with 11 bases between. CDR3 length: 12 residues. Germline assignment: CDR1 SQVTM and CDR2 ANQGSEA. CDR3 residues: CSVGGVGYEQYF. For the CDR3, the DNA is TGCAGCGTTGGGGGAGTAGGTTACGAGCAGTACTTC.